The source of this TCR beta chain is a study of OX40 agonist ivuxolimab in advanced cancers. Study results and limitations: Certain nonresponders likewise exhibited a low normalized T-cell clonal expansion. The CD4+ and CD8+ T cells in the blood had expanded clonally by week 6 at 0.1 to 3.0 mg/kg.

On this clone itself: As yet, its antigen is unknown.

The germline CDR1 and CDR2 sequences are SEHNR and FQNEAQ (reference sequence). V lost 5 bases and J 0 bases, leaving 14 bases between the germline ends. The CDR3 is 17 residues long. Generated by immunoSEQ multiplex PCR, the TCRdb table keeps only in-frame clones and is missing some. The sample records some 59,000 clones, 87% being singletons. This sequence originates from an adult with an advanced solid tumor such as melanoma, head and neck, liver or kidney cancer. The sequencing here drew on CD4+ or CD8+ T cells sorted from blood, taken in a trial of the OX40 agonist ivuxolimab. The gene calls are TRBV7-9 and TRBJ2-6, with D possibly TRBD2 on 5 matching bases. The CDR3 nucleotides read TGTGCCAGCAGCCCCAGCGTCGGGGTCTCTGGGGCCAACGTCCTGACTTTC. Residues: CASSPSVGVSGANVLTF.